Presented here are 10 T cell receptor beta chains from one specimen sequenced in a study of T cell responses to AZD1222 COVID-19 vaccine. Generated by immunoSEQ multiplex PCR, the TCRdb table keeps only in-frame clones and is missing some. Among roughly 100,000 clones listed, about nine tenths were seen once. The sample was peripheral blood, taken 28 days after the second AZD1222 dose. The receptors here all came from an adult who received the AZD1222 COVID-19 vaccine.

The chain uses TRBV2 and TRBJ2-2; 9 positions match TRBD1. The CDR3 sequence is 17 residues long. The V gene end was trimmed by 7 bases and the J gene end by 4 bases; junction bases not matched to a gene: 13. The V gene's germline CDR1 is SNHLY and CDR2 FYNNEI. For the CDR3, the DNA is TGTGCCAGCACCGAATTAACAGGGGGCGCAGGCACCGGGGAGCTGTTTTTT. This gives the protein CASTELTGGAGTGELFF.

This chain joins TRBV4-1 and TRBJ2-7; TRBD2 matches 13 bases. Germline V gene data show CDR1 as MGHRA and CDR2 as YSYEKL. Trimming removed 3 bases from V and 4 bases from J; junction bases left unmatched: 6. This CDR3 spans 16 amino acids. The CDR3 spells CASSQGLAGSLYEQYF. The CDR3 DNA reads TGCGCCAGCAGCCAGGGACTAGCGGGGTCCCTTTACGAGCAGTACTTC.

This chain uses TRBV7-9 with TRBJ2-3; maybe TRBD2 (6 bases). The CDR3 totals 13 residues. Germline V gene lookup returns CDR1 SEHNR and CDR2 FQNEAQ (reference sequence). V lost 4 bases to trimming and J lost 4 bases, with 9 bases between them. This CDR3 is CASSSGTPDTQYF. CDR3 DNA: TGTGCCAGCAGCTCGGGGACTCCAGATACGCAGTATTTT.

This clone was seen only a few times. The V and J genes are TRBV11-2 and TRBJ2-1; D is undetermined. Between the trimmed V and J ends, which lost 5 bases and 2 bases, there was a span of 19 bases. This CDR3 contains 17 residues. Germline V gene lookup returns CDR1 SGHAT and CDR2 FQNNGV. The CDR3 protein is CASSPHGDPEPYNEQFF. The CDR3 bases are TGTGCCAGCAGCCCCCATGGGGATCCGGAGCCCTACAATGAGCAGTTCTTC. The entire variable domain, with the rest obtained from reference TRBV11-2 and TRBJ2-1, is as follows: EAGVAQSPRYKIIEKRQSVAFWCNPISGHATLYWYQQILGQGPKLLIQFQNNGVVDDSQLPKDRFSAERLKGVDSTLKIQPAKLEDSAVYLCASSPHGDPEPYNEQFFGPGTRLTVL.

This clone was seen a handful of times. This chain connects TRBV2 to TRBJ2-7, with 10 bases identical to TRBD1. This CDR3 contains 18 residues. The V segment lost 7 bases and the J segment 3 bases; nucleotides outside the gene matches: 18. The germline V gene has CDR1 SNHLY and CDR2 FYNNEI. The CDR3 loop reads CASIPRDRGLWVRYEQYF. The CDR3 coding sequence is TGTGCCAGCATCCCCCGGGACAGGGGCTTGTGGGTTCGCTACGAGCAGTACTTC.

This chain joins TRBV7-2 and TRBJ2-5; 7 nucleotides match TRBD1. This CDR3 region has 15 residues. The germline V gene has CDR1 SGHTA and CDR2 FQGNSA. V shed 1 base, J shed 5 bases, and the junction held 7 bases outside the gene matches. In nucleotides, the CDR3 is TGTGCCAGCAGCTTAGATTCCGGACAGGAGGAGACCCAGTACTTC. It yields the protein CASSLDSGQEETQYF.

The chain links TRBV10-2 to TRBJ1-5; TRBD1 matches 10 bases. Per germline, CDR1 WSHSY and CDR2 SAAADI. The V gene end was trimmed by 6 bases and the J gene end by 1 base; junction bases not matched to a gene: 3. The CDR3 sequence is 15 residues long. The CDR3 is CASRTGGASNQPQHF. As DNA, the CDR3 is TGCGCCAGCAGGACAGGGGGCGCGAGCAATCAGCCCCAGCATTTT.

The chain couples TRBV6-5 to TRBJ1-6, with 7 positions matching TRBD1. This CDR3 has 13 residues. V shed 7 bases and J 10 bases; nucleotides not matched to a gene: 7. Per the germline V gene, CDR1 is MNHEY and CDR2 is SVGAGI. The CDR3 is CASIRGRNSPLHF. CDR3 sequence (DNA): TGTGCCAGCATCAGGGGGAGGAACTCACCCCTCCACTTT.

V gene TRBV2 combines with J gene TRBJ1-1; tentative D call: TRBD1 (5 bases). Germline lookup yields CDR1 SNHLY and CDR2 FYNNEI. Trimming left V 6 bases short and J 4 bases short, with 12 bases between. The CDR3 is made up of 13 amino acids. The CDR3 region is CASRVSGLTEAFF. CDR3 nucleotide sequence: TGTGCCAGCAGAGTTTCAGGGCTCACTGAAGCTTTCTTT. The whole variable domain, remainder taken from reference TRBV2 and TRBJ1-1, is EPEVTQTPSHQVTQMGQEVILRCVPISNHLYFYWYRQILGQKVEFLVSFYNNEISEKSEIFDDQFSVERPDGSNFTLKIRSTKLEDSAMYFCASRVSGLTEAFFGQGTRLTVV.

This chain uses TRBV7-8 with TRBJ2-5, with no clear D. Germline V lookup: CDR1 SGHVS, CDR2 FQNEAQ. The CDR3 is made up of 15 amino acids. The V end was cut by 0 bases, the J end by 0 bases, with 8 bases between. The CDR3 sequence is CASSLAPGNQETQYF. The CDR3 nucleotides are TGTGCCAGCAGCTTAGCCCCCGGTAACCAAGAGACCCAGTACTTC.